The rows below give T cell receptor beta chains drawn from one sample of a study of identical twins. Each CDR3 protein gets one entry after TCRdb re-called the 5' RACE reads with MiXCR. Of about 890,000 distinct CDR3 sequences in the sample, more than 9% are singletons; the top ten hold around 1.6%. These data are also associated with another study on yellow fever vaccine responses in identical twins.

The sequencing input was PBMCs. The receptors here all came from a woman aged 18-30 years in good health. Both conserved end residues are part of each CDR3. A D gene is named only where the DNA matches it firmly. Size is omitted from some rows. Given values are once, few, many or a class for expanded clones.

v_gene: TRBV2
abundance: .
d_gene: TRBD2
j_gene: TRBJ2-3
CDR3nt: TGTGCCAGCATAAGGGAGGGGACAGATACGCAGTATTTT
CDR3aa: CASIREGTDTQYF

v_gene: TRBV12-3/TRBV12-4
abundance: few
d_gene: .
j_gene: TRBJ2-5
CDR3nt: TGTGCCAGCAGCCCAGGGTTGGGGCGTCAAGAGACCCAGTACTTC
CDR3aa: CASSPGLGRQETQYF

v_gene: TRBV12-3/TRBV12-4
abundance: .
d_gene: TRBD2
j_gene: TRBJ2-1
CDR3nt: TGTGCCAGCAGCCATAGCGGGAGCCTTAACAATGAGCAGTTCTTC
CDR3aa: CASSHSGSLNNEQFF

v_gene: TRBV6-5
abundance: few
d_gene: .
j_gene: TRBJ2-7
CDR3nt: TGTGCCAGCAGGGATATGGCCTACGAGCAGTACTTC
CDR3aa: CASRDMAYEQYF

v_gene: TRBV4-1
abundance: many
d_gene: .
j_gene: TRBJ2-2
CDR3nt: TGCGCCAGCAGCCAAACGGACTGGTCCACCGGGGAGCTGTTTTTT
CDR3aa: CASSQTDWSTGELFF

v_gene: TRBV29-1
abundance: .
d_gene: .
j_gene: TRBJ1-1
CDR3nt: TGCAGCGTTGGGACGAACACTGAAGCTTTCTTT
CDR3aa: CSVGTNTEAFF

v_gene: TRBV3-1
abundance: few
d_gene: .
j_gene: TRBJ2-5
CDR3nt: TGTGCCAGCAGCCAAGTTTTCAGGGGAGGAGAGACCCAGTACTTC
CDR3aa: CASSQVFRGGETQYF

v_gene: TRBV2
abundance: many
d_gene: TRBD1
j_gene: TRBJ2-3
CDR3nt: TGTGCCAGCAGAGAACCGGGACAGGGTTCAGATACGCAGTATTTT
CDR3aa: CASREPGQGSDTQYF

v_gene: TRBV4-2
abundance: .
d_gene: .
j_gene: TRBJ2-5
CDR3nt: TGTGCCAGCAGCCACAATACGGCCCAAGAGACCCAGTACTTC
CDR3aa: CASSHNTAQETQYF

v_gene: TRBV20-1
abundance: few
d_gene: .
j_gene: TRBJ1-3
CDR3nt: TGCAGTGCTACCAGGGCCTTCTCTGGAAACACCATATATTTT
CDR3aa: CSATRAFSGNTIYF

v_gene: TRBV12-3/TRBV12-4
abundance: .
d_gene: TRBD2
j_gene: TRBJ2-1
CDR3nt: TGTGCCAGCAGTTTAGCGGCGGGGGGGCACAATGAGCAGTTCTTC
CDR3aa: CASSLAAGGHNEQFF

v_gene: TRBV5-1
abundance: .
d_gene: TRBD2
j_gene: TRBJ2-2
CDR3nt: TGCGCCAGCAGCGGCGGTGGGCTAGCGGGAAGGAACACCGGGGAGCTGTTTTTT
CDR3aa: CASSGGGLAGRNTGELFF

v_gene: TRBV12-3/TRBV12-4
abundance: few
d_gene: .
j_gene: TRBJ1-1
CDR3nt: TGTGCCAGCACCCCCCGACGGGGGGAGTACACTGAAGCTTTCTTT
CDR3aa: CASTPRRGEYTEAFF

v_gene: TRBV12-3/TRBV12-4
abundance: many
d_gene: TRBD1
j_gene: TRBJ1-1
CDR3nt: TGTGCCAGCAGTCGGACAGGGGGCCTGAACACTGAAGCTTTCTTT
CDR3aa: CASSRTGGLNTEAFF

v_gene: TRBV19
abundance: few
d_gene: .
j_gene: TRBJ2-7
CDR3nt: TGTGCCAGTAGTCCTCGGATGAGCTCCTACGAGCAGTACTTC
CDR3aa: CASSPRMSSYEQYF

v_gene: TRBV4-2
abundance: few
d_gene: TRBD2
j_gene: TRBJ2-3
CDR3nt: TGTGCCAGCAGCCATAAGCGGGAGTCAGATACGCAGTATTTT
CDR3aa: CASSHKRESDTQYF

v_gene: TRBV7-8
abundance: .
d_gene: .
j_gene: TRBJ2-7
CDR3nt: TGTGCCAGCAGCTCAGAAGGTGCGGGGCATTACGAGCAGTACTTC
CDR3aa: CASSSEGAGHYEQYF

v_gene: TRBV19
abundance: .
d_gene: TRBD1
j_gene: TRBJ1-2
CDR3nt: TGTGCCAGTAGTATAGGGGGACAGTTCTATGGCTACACCTTC
CDR3aa: CASSIGGQFYGYTF

v_gene: TRBV20-1
abundance: .
d_gene: .
j_gene: TRBJ2-7
CDR3nt: TGCAGTGGGCAGGACTCCTACGAGCAGTACTTC
CDR3aa: CSGQDSYEQYF

v_gene: TRBV29-1
abundance: .
d_gene: .
j_gene: TRBJ2-6
CDR3nt: TGCAGCGTCGCAATCTCTGGGGCCAACGTCCTGACTTTC
CDR3aa: CSVAISGANVLTF

v_gene: TRBV5-1
abundance: many
d_gene: .
j_gene: TRBJ2-2
CDR3nt: TGCGCCAGCAGCTTGGAAGACCTAACGAACACCGGGGAGCTGTTTTTT
CDR3aa: CASSLEDLTNTGELFF

v_gene: TRBV6-2/TRBV6-3
abundance: few
d_gene: TRBD2
j_gene: TRBJ2-1
CDR3nt: TGTGCCACCCGACTAGCGGGTACCTCCTACAATGAGCAGTTCTTC
CDR3aa: CATRLAGTSYNEQFF

v_gene: TRBV14
abundance: many
d_gene: .
j_gene: TRBJ1-1
CDR3nt: TGTGCCAGCAGCCACTCCCTAGTCGAAGCTTTCTTT
CDR3aa: CASSHSLVEAFF

v_gene: TRBV12-3/TRBV12-4
abundance: few
d_gene: .
j_gene: TRBJ2-3
CDR3nt: TGTGCCACTACCTCTGGGGGTTTCACAGATACGCAGTATTTT
CDR3aa: CATTSGGFTDTQYF

v_gene: TRBV18
abundance: .
d_gene: TRBD1
j_gene: TRBJ1-2
CDR3nt: TGTGCCAGCTCATCTGGACAGGCAGACTATGGCTACACCTTC
CDR3aa: CASSSGQADYGYTF

v_gene: TRBV20-1
abundance: .
d_gene: .
j_gene: TRBJ1-3
CDR3nt: TGCAGTGCTAGAACAGAAAAGGGGGTGGGAAACACCATATATTTT
CDR3aa: CSARTEKGVGNTIYF

v_gene: TRBV20-1
abundance: few
d_gene: .
j_gene: TRBJ2-6
CDR3nt: TGCAGTGCTCAAATCGCTCGGGGGGCCAACGTCCTGACTTTC
CDR3aa: CSAQIARGANVLTF

v_gene: TRBV10-2
abundance: .
d_gene: TRBD1
j_gene: TRBJ1-1
CDR3nt: TGCGCCAGCAGGGGACAGGGGGTATCTGAAGCTTTCTTT
CDR3aa: CASRGQGVSEAFF

v_gene: TRBV20-1
abundance: few
d_gene: .
j_gene: TRBJ1-6
CDR3nt: TGCAGTGCTAGTCCTCGGGACGGGAATTCACCCCTCCACTTT
CDR3aa: CSASPRDGNSPLHF

v_gene: TRBV9
abundance: many
d_gene: TRBD2
j_gene: TRBJ2-1
CDR3nt: TGTGCCAGTACGGCAGAAGCGGGAGTTCTCGGTGAGCAGTTCTTC
CDR3aa: CASTAEAGVLGEQFF

v_gene: TRBV29-1
abundance: .
d_gene: TRBD1
j_gene: TRBJ2-5
CDR3nt: TGCAGCGTTGTGGACAGGGCCGAGACCCAGTACTTC
CDR3aa: CSVVDRAETQYF

v_gene: TRBV11-1
abundance: few
d_gene: TRBD2
j_gene: TRBJ2-2
CDR3nt: TGTGCCAGCAGCTTAGCGCCGGGACTAGCGGGTATCGCGAACACCGGGGAGCTGTTTTTT
CDR3aa: CASSLAPGLAGIANTGELFF

v_gene: TRBV4-1
abundance: .
d_gene: TRBD2
j_gene: TRBJ2-2
CDR3nt: TGCGCCAGCAGCCGGACGACTAGCCTAGACGGGGAGCTGTTTTTT
CDR3aa: CASSRTTSLDGELFF

v_gene: TRBV5-1
abundance: few
d_gene: .
j_gene: TRBJ2-1
CDR3nt: TGCGCCAGCAGAATGGACACCTCCTACAATGAGCAGTTCTTC
CDR3aa: CASRMDTSYNEQFF

v_gene: TRBV10-3
abundance: .
d_gene: TRBD1
j_gene: TRBJ1-2
CDR3nt: TGTGCCATCAGTGAGGGGAGGGGGCCCAGCTATGGCTACACCTTC
CDR3aa: CAISEGRGPSYGYTF

v_gene: TRBV24-1
abundance: few
d_gene: .
j_gene: TRBJ2-3
CDR3nt: TGTGCCACCAGTGATGGGGAACACCTCCTCCGCGGTACGCAGTATTTT
CDR3aa: CATSDGEHLLRGTQYF

v_gene: TRBV29-1
abundance: .
d_gene: .
j_gene: TRBJ2-5
CDR3nt: TGCAGCGTGGCACGGGGGTCGAGTAATTTCCAAGAGACCCAGTACTTC
CDR3aa: CSVARGSSNFQETQYF

v_gene: TRBV5-1
abundance: .
d_gene: .
j_gene: TRBJ2-7
CDR3nt: TGCGCCAGCAGGCCCGGGACATCCTCCTACGAGCAGTACTTC
CDR3aa: CASRPGTSSYEQYF

v_gene: TRBV7-9
abundance: many
d_gene: TRBD1
j_gene: TRBJ2-7
CDR3nt: TGTGCCAGCAGCTTTACAGGGGGCGAGCAGTACTTC
CDR3aa: CASSFTGGEQYF

v_gene: TRBV12-3/TRBV12-4
abundance: .
d_gene: TRBD2
j_gene: TRBJ2-2
CDR3nt: TGTGCCAGCAGTTTAGTTCGTACTAGCGGGAGGGTACACACCGGGGAGCTGTTTTTT
CDR3aa: CASSLVRTSGRVHTGELFF

v_gene: TRBV13
abundance: .
d_gene: TRBD1
j_gene: TRBJ2-1
CDR3nt: TGTGCCAGCAGCCAGATCAGGGGGAACTCCTACAATGAGCAGTTCTTC
CDR3aa: CASSQIRGNSYNEQFF

v_gene: TRBV20-1
abundance: few
d_gene: .
j_gene: TRBJ2-3
CDR3nt: TGCAGTGCTAGAGCTGGGATATGGGATACGCAGTATTTT
CDR3aa: CSARAGIWDTQYF

v_gene: TRBV2
abundance: few
d_gene: .
j_gene: TRBJ2-1
CDR3nt: TGTGCCAGTAGGACGGGGATGAATGAGCAGTTCTTC
CDR3aa: CASRTGMNEQFF

v_gene: TRBV7-9
abundance: few
d_gene: .
j_gene: TRBJ1-1
CDR3nt: TGTGCCAGCAGCTTAGCGCGACAGTCTGAAGCTTTCTTT
CDR3aa: CASSLARQSEAFF

v_gene: TRBV6-5
abundance: .
d_gene: .
j_gene: TRBJ1-2
CDR3nt: TGTGCCAGCAGTTACTCTCAAGGTCCCTATGGCTACACCTTC
CDR3aa: CASSYSQGPYGYTF

v_gene: TRBV5-1
abundance: .
d_gene: .
j_gene: TRBJ2-5
CDR3nt: TGCGCCAGCAGCTTCGGGACACCGATTCACCAAGAGACCCAGTACTTC
CDR3aa: CASSFGTPIHQETQYF

v_gene: TRBV7-2
abundance: few
d_gene: .
j_gene: TRBJ1-2
CDR3nt: TGTGCCAGCAGCCCCGTGGGGCAGTCGAATGGCTACACCTTC
CDR3aa: CASSPVGQSNGYTF

v_gene: TRBV28
abundance: .
d_gene: TRBD2
j_gene: TRBJ2-4
CDR3nt: TGTGCCAGCAGTTTAATCCGGCTGAGCGGGGCCCCCTCCTTCCTTGTCAAAAACATTCAGTACTTC
CDR3aa: CASSLIRLSGAPSFLVKNIQYF

v_gene: TRBV4-1
abundance: few
d_gene: .
j_gene: TRBJ1-2
CDR3nt: TGCGCCAGCAGCCGAGAGGACACCCTGGGAGGCTACACCTTC
CDR3aa: CASSREDTLGGYTF

v_gene: TRBV12-3/TRBV12-4
abundance: .
d_gene: TRBD2
j_gene: TRBJ2-4
CDR3nt: TGTGCCAGCAGTTTAGCGGGAGGGGAAACCATTCAGTACTTC
CDR3aa: CASSLAGGETIQYF

v_gene: TRBV12-3/TRBV12-4
abundance: .
d_gene: .
j_gene: TRBJ1-4
CDR3nt: TGTGCCAGCAGACGGACCGTGCGGCAGCCTGCAACTAATGAAAAACTGTTTTTT
CDR3aa: CASRRTVRQPATNEKLFF

v_gene: TRBV12-3/TRBV12-4
abundance: .
d_gene: .
j_gene: TRBJ1-2
CDR3nt: TGTGCCAGCAGTTTCGACAGCCTTACACCCGCAGATGGCTACACCTTC
CDR3aa: CASSFDSLTPADGYTF

v_gene: TRBV24-1
abundance: few
d_gene: .
j_gene: TRBJ2-4
CDR3nt: TGTGCCACACTAACCTCGAGGGCCGGAATCCTTGTAGCCAAAAACATTCAGTACTTC
CDR3aa: CATLTSRAGILVAKNIQYF

v_gene: TRBV5-1
abundance: many
d_gene: .
j_gene: TRBJ1-2
CDR3nt: TGCGCCAGCAGCTCCGAGCGGGACTTCCTATATGGCTACACCTTC
CDR3aa: CASSSERDFLYGYTF

v_gene: TRBV24-1
abundance: many
d_gene: .
j_gene: TRBJ2-2
CDR3nt: TGTGCCACCAGTGGGGCAGCCACCGGGGAGCTGTTTTTT
CDR3aa: CATSGAATGELFF